This T cell receptor (beta chain) is drawn from a study of metastatic and nonmetastatic thyroid tumors. Looking at the study overall: Repertoires of blood and of tissue (tumor or nodule) from malignant and benign thyroid patients were compared. General observations from the study: For both blood and tumor, malignant thyroid tumors reportedly showed significantly higher TCR beta diversity than benign nodules did.

There are 19 residues in the CDR3. V lost 3 bases and J lost 1; bases outside the gene matches: 16. The germline V gene has CDR1 DFQATT and CDR2 SNEGSKA (reference sequence). Until they underwent thyroid surgery, no patient had received any treatment. About this clone itself: Its antigen is not known.

Authors' data handling: Variation in CDR3 across clinicopathological groups served as the basis for constructing a distant-metastasis classifier in papillary thyroid cancer. TCRdb re-called the PCR reads through MiXCR. None of the V and J calls come from the authors' own analysis; TCRdb made them. This table has about 34,000 clones, more than 15% appearing once. This TCR was sampled from a female donor with papillary thyroid cancer or a benign thyroid nodule (not recorded which). Some clones in this sample may be carry-over from other donors' samples. The sequenced material came from blood. The chain couples TRBV20-1 to TRBJ2-1; 9 bases align to TRBD2. CDR3 amino acids: CSARDSSGIISMSYNEQFF. CDR3 sequence (DNA): TGCAGTGCTAGGGACTCTAGCGGGATAATATCTATGTCCTACAATGAGCAGTTCTTC.